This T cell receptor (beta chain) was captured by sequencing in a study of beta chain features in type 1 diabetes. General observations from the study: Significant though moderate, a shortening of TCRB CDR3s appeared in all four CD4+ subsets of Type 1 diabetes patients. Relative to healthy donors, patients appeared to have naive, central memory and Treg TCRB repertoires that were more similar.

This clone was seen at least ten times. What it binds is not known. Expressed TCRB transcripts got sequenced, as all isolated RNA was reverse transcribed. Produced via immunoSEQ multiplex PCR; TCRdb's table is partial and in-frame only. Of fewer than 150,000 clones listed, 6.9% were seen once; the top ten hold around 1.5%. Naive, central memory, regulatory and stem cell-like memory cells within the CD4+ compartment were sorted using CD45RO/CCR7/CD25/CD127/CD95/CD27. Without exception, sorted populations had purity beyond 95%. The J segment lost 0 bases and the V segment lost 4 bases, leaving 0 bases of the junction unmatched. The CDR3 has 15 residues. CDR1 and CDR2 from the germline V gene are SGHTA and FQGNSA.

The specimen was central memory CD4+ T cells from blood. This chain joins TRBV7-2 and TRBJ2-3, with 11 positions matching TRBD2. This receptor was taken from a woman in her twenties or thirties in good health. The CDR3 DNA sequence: TGTGCCAGCAGCTGGACTAGCGGGAGCACAGATACGCAGTATTTT. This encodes CASSWTSGSTDTQYF.